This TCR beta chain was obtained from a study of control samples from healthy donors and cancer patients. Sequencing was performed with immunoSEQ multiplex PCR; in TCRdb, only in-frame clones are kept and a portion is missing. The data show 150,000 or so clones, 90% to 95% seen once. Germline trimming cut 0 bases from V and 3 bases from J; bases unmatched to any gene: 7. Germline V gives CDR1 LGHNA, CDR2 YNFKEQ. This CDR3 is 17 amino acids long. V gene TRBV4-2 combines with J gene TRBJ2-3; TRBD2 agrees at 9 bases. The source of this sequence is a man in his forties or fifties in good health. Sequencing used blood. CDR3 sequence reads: CASSQDRAGGPTDTQYF. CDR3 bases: TGTGCCAGCAGCCAAGATCGGGCGGGAGGGCCTACAGATACGCAGTATTTT.